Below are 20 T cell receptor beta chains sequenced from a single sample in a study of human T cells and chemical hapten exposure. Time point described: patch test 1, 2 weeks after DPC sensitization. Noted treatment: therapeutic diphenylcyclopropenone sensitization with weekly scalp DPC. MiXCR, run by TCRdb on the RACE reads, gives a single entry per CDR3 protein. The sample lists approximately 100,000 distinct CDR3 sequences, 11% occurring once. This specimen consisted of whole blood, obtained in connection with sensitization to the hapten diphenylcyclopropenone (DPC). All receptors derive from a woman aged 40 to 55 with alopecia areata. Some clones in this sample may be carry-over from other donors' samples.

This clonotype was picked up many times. CDR3: CASSLGQGLGQETQYF. The CDR3 nucleotides are TGTGCCAGCAGCCTCGGACAGGGTTTGGGCCAAGAGACCCAGTACTTC. This chain links TRBV7-2 with TRBJ2-5; 8 bases agree with TRBD1. The CDR3 spans 16 residues. Germline CDR1 SGHTA, CDR2 FQGNSA. Unmatched junction bases numbered 9, after V lost 5 bases and J lost 1 base.

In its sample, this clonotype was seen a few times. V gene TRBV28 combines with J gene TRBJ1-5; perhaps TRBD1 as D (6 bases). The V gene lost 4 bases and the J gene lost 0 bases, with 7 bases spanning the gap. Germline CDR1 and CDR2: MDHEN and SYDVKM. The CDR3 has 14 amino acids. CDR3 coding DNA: TGTGCCAGCAGTTCGGGACATAGCAATCAGCCCCAGCATTTT. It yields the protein CASSSGHSNQPQHF.

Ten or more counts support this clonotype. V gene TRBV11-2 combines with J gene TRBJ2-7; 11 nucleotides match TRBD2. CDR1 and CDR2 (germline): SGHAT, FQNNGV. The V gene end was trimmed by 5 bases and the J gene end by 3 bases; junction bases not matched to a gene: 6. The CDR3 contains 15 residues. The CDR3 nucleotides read TGTGCCAGCAGCCTTGGTAGCGGGAGGGTCTACGAGCAGTACTTC. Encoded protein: CASSLGSGRVYEQYF.

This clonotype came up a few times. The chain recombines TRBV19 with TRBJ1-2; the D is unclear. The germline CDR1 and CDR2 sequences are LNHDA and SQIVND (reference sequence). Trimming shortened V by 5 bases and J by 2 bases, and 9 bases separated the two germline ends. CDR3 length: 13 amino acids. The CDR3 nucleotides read TGTGCCAGTAGTCAAACAGTAAACTATGGCTACACCTTC. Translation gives CASSQTVNYGYTF.

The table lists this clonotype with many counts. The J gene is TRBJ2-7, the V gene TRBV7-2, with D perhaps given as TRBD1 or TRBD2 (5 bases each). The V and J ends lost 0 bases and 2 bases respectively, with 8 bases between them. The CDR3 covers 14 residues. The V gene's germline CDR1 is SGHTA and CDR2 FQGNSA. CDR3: CASSLAGVPYEQYF. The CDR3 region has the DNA TGTGCCAGCAGCTTAGCGGGGGTCCCCTACGAGCAGTACTTC.

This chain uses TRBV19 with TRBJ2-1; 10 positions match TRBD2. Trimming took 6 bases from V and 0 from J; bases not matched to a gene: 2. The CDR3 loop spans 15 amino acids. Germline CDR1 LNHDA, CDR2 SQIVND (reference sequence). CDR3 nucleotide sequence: TGTGCCAGTAGGCCTAGCGGGAGCTCCTACAATGAGCAGTTCTTC. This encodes CASRPSGSSYNEQFF. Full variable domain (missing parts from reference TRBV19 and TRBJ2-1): DGGITQSPKYLFRKEGQNVTLSCEQNLNHDAMYWYRQDPGQGLRLIYYSQIVNDFQKGDIAEGYSVSREKKESFPLTVTSAQKNPTAFYLCASRPSGSSYNEQFFGPGTRLTVL.

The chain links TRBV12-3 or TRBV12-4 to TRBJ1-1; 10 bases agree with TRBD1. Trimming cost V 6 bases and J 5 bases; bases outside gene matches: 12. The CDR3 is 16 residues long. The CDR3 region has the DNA TGTGCCAGCAGCATCACTGGACAGGGGGGGAAGACTGAAGCTTTCTTT. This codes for CASSITGQGGKTEAFF.

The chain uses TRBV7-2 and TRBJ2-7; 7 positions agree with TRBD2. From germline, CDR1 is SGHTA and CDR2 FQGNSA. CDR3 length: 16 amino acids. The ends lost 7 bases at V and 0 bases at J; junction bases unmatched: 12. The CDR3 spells CASNLLSGASSYEQYF. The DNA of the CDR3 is TGTGCCAGCAACCTACTAAGCGGGGCAAGCTCCTACGAGCAGTACTTC.

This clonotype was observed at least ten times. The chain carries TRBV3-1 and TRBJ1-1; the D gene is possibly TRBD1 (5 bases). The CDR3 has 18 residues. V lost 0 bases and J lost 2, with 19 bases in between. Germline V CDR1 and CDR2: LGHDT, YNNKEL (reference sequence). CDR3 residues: CASSQDRGRAVRNTEAFF. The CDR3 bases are TGTGCCAGCAGCCAAGACCGGGGCAGGGCTGTTAGAAACACTGAAGCTTTCTTT. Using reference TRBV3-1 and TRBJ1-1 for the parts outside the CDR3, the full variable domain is DTAVSQTPKYLVTQMGNDKSIKCEQNLGHDTMYWYKQDSKKFLKIMFSYNNKELIINETVPNRFSPKSPDKAHLNLHINSLELGDSAVYFCASSQDRGRAVRNTEAFFGQGTRLTVV.

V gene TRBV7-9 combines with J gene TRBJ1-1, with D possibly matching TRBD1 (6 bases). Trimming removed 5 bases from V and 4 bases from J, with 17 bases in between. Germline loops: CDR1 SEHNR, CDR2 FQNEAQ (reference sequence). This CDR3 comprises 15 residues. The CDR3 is CASSTIAKGGTEAFF. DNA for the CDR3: TGTGCCAGCAGCACCATTGCCAAGGGGGGCACTGAAGCTTTCTTT.

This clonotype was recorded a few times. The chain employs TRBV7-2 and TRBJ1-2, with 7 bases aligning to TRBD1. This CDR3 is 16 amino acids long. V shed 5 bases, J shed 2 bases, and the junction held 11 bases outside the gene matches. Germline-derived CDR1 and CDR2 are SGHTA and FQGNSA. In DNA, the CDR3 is TGTGCCAGCAGCCCAGCCAGGGTCAGGGGGAACTATGGCTACACCTTC. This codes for CASSPARVRGNYGYTF.

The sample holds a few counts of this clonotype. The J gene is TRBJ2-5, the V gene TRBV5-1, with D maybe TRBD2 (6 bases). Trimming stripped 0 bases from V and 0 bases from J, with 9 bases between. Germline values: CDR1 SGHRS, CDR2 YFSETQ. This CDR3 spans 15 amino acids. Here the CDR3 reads CASSLARLDQETQYF. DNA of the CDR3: TGCGCCAGCAGCTTGGCACGACTAGACCAAGAGACCCAGTACTTC.

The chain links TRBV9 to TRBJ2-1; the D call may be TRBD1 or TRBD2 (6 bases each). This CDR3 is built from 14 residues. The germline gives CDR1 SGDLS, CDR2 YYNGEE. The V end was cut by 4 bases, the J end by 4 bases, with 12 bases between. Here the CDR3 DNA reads TGTGCCAGCAGCACCGCGGGACATTACAATGAGCAGTTCTTC. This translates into CASSTAGHYNEQFF.

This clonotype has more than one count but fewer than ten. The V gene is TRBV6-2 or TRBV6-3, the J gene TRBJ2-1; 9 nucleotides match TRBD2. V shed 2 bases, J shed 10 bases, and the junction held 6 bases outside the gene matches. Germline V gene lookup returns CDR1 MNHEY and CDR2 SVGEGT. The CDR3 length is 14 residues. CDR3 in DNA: TGTGCCAGCAGTTACACGCGACTAGCGGCGGAGCAGTTCTTC. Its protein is CASSYTRLAAEQFF.

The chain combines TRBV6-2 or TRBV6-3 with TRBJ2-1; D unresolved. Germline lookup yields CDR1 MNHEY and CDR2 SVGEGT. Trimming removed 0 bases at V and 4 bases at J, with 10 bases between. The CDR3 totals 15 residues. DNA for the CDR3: TGTGCCAGCAGTTACTCGATCGCGCGGTACAATGAGCAGTTCTTC. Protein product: CASSYSIARYNEQFF.

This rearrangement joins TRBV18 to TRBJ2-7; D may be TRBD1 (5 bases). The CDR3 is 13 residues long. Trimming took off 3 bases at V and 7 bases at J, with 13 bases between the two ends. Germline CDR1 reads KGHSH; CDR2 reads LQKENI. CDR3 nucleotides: TGTGCCAGCTCACCGATTCAGGCAGGGGAGCAGTACTTC. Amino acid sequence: CASSPIQAGEQYF.

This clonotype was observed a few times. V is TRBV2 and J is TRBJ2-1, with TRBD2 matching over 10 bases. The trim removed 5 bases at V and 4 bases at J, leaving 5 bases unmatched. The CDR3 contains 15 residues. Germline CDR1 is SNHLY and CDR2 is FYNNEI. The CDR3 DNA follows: TGTGCCAGCAGTCGCCTAGCGGGGGAGTACAATGAGCAGTTCTTC. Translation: CASSRLAGEYNEQFF.

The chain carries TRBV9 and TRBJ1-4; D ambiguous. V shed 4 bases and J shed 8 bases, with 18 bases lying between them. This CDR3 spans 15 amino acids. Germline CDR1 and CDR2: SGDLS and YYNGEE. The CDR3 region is CASSLNIAASEKLFF. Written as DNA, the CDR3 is TGTGCCAGCAGCCTTAACATAGCCGCGTCGGAAAAACTGTTTTTT.

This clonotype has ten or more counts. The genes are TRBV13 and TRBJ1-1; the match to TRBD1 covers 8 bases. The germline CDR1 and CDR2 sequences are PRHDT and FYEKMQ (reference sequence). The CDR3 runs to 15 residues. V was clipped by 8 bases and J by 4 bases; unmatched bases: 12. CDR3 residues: CASQSFRTGLTEAFF. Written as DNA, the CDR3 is TGTGCCAGCCAGAGTTTTCGGACAGGGCTCACTGAAGCTTTCTTT.

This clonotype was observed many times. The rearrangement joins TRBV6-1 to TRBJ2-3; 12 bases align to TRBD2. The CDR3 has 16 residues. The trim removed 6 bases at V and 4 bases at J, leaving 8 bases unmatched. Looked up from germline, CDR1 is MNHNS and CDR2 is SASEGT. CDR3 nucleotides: TGTGCCAGCAGCCCTAGACTAGCGGGGGTAGCAGATACGCAGTATTTT. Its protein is CASSPRLAGVADTQYF.